Given below is one T cell receptor beta chain in context. Its antigen remains unidentified. Generated by immunoSEQ multiplex PCR, the TCRdb table keeps only in-frame clones and is missing some. The sample lists 90,000 to 150,000 clones, 80% to 95% occurring once. This specimen belongs to a study of T cell responses to AZD1222 COVID-19 vaccine. Whole-study results and caveats: Repertoires were sampled only after the peak T cell response. Unmutated variant regions are reportedly the target of nearly half of TCRs that are spike-specific. Clonal diversity was possibly underestimated, and white British individuals and females predominated among donors.

Pooling of second doses given at about 4 or about 12 weeks was done. This CDR3 spans 14 amino acids. The germline CDR1 and CDR2 sequences are SGHTA and FQGNSA. The ends were cut back, 4 bases at V and 0 bases at J, with 10 bases in the middle. The chain joins TRBV7-2 to TRBJ2-7; possible D gene TRBD2, 6 bases. The clonotype comes from an adult who received the AZD1222 COVID-19 vaccine. Sequenced material: peripheral blood, taken 28 days after the second AZD1222 dose. CDR3 residues: CASSSGLISYEQYF. For the CDR3, the DNA is TGTGCCAGCAGCTCGGGACTGATCTCCTACGAGCAGTACTTC.